This TCR beta chain is from a study of identifying expanded T cells in peripheral blood. Details on this clone: Antigen specificity is unknown.

Overall study results and limits: Variance in clone template counts between two-week samples significantly increased with total template count across all healthy donors. Over approximately two and four weeks, about 15 and 19 clones changed, versus roughly 1.1 between replicates.

TCRdb keeps only in-frame clones here, not all; method: immunoSEQ multiplex PCR. The sample holds 50,000 to 65,000 clones, under 85% seen once. During the collection period, no donor immune events like infections were recorded. CDR3 length: 11 residues. Trimming removed 1 base at V and 13 bases at J, with 8 bases between. CDR1 and CDR2 (germline): MGHRA, YSYEKL. The gene calls are TRBV4-1 and TRBJ1-3, with unresolved D. The TCR sequence derives from a person aged 18 to 75 in good health. Sequencing was performed on blood. The CDR3 bases are TGCGCCAGCAGCCAAGGGTCTTTGATATATTTT. The encoded protein is CASSQGSLIYF.